Given below is one T cell receptor (beta chain) in context. The sample comes from a study of cytomegalovirus exposure and HLA in healthy donors. Use of 60 Vbeta and 13 Jbeta primers characterized the PCR. This table comes from immunoSEQ multiplex PCR, and its TCRdb copy is limited to in-frame clones, with some not included. In the table there are 150,000 to 200,000 clones, approximately 73% of which are singletons. V lost 3 bases to trimming and J lost 4 bases, with 12 bases between them. Germline V lookup: CDR1 LNHDA, CDR2 SQIVND (reference sequence). The CDR3 extends over 14 amino acids. The clonotype originates from a man between 45 and 60 years old in good health and CMV-seronegative. The J gene is TRBJ1-1, the V gene TRBV19; D remains unclear. The specimen sequenced was PBMCs. CDR3 protein: CASSIGQAGTEAFF. The CDR3 DNA sequence: TGTGCCAGTAGTATCGGTCAGGCCGGCACTGAAGCTTTCTTT.